The clone carrying this T cell receptor (beta chain) was seen a handful of times. This sample is drawn from a study of T-cell reconstitution after alpha-beta-depleted transplantation in children. The CDR3 contains 15 residues. V was pared by 4 bases and J by 3 bases, with 13 bases between. From germline, CDR1 is SQVTM and CDR2 ANQGSEA. The authors prepared the TCRbeta library with unique molecular identifiers. TCRdb independently ran MiXCR on the PCR reads; one entry per CDR3 protein. The top ten hold about 5.6% of the sample, which has about 460,000 distinct CDR3 sequences, roughly an eighth seen once.

The origin of this receptor is a human donor who donated a stem cell graft to a child with combined immunodeficiency. The sample consisted of PBMCs from the stem cell graft donor, taken from the stem cell graft. The V and J genes are TRBV29-1 and TRBJ2-6, with D possibly TRBD2 on 6 matching bases. The CDR3 nucleotides are TGCAGCGTTGCAGTGGGGGGAGGTGGGGCCAACGTCCTGACTTTC. It specifies CSVAVGGGGANVLTF.